A single sample gave rise to the 16 T cell receptor beta chains below, sequenced in a study of OX40 agonist ivuxolimab in advanced cancers. Assay: immunoSEQ multiplex PCR; the TCRdb copy retains only in-frame clones and omits some. The sample lists tens of thousands of clones, around 84% occurring once. The starting material was CD4+ or CD8+ T cells sorted from blood, obtained in a trial of the OX40 agonist ivuxolimab. The receptors shown here come from an adult with an advanced solid tumor such as melanoma, head and neck, liver or kidney cancer.

The J gene is TRBJ2-7, the V gene TRBV5-1; TRBD2 matches 8 bases. Unmatched junction bases numbered 2, after V lost 2 bases and J lost 4 bases. CDR3 length: 13 amino acids. The V gene's germline CDR1 is SGHRS and CDR2 YFSETQ. CDR3: CASSLTSGYEQYF. CDR3 coding DNA: TGCGCCAGCAGCTTAACTAGCGGATACGAGCAGTACTTC.

By frequency in the sample, this clone is medium-sized (0.01 to 0.1%). The sample has other DNA sequences that encode this CDR3 too. This chain links TRBV4-1 with TRBJ2-5; D could derive from TRBD1 or TRBD2 (6 bases each). There are 15 residues in the CDR3. Trimming stripped 1 base from V and 5 bases from J, with 14 bases between. Germline CDR1 and CDR2: MGHRA and YSYEKL. The CDR3 is CASSQGGGGRETQYF. In DNA form, the CDR3 reads TGCGCCAGCAGCCAAGGCGGTGGGGGGCGGGAGACCCAGTACTTC.

Comments on this clone: A much bigger clone sits one base away, suggesting this may be a read error. The genes are TRBV7-2 and TRBJ2-7, with D unresolved. The germline V and J ends were trimmed by 5 bases and 0 bases, with 2 bases remaining between them. The CDR3 sequence is 11 residues long. CDR1 and CDR2 from the germline V gene are SGHTA and FQGNSA. This CDR3 reads CASSASYEQYF. CDR3 sequence (DNA): TGTGCCAGCAGCGCCTCCTACGAGCAGTACTTC.

The chain couples TRBV19 to TRBJ2-7; weak D call: TRBD1 (5 bases). This CDR3 is 13 amino acids long. CDR1 is LNHDA and CDR2 is SQIVND in the germline V gene (reference sequence). The V end was cut by 2 bases, the J end by 5 bases, with 10 bases between. The DNA of the CDR3 is TGTGCCAGTAGTATACAGGCAGGGAACGAGCAGTACTTC. It yields the protein CASSIQAGNEQYF.

A few counts support this clone. This rearrangement joins TRBV11-2 to TRBJ1-1, with a possible D match to TRBD1 (5 bases). Germline CDR1 SGHAT, CDR2 FQNNGV. The ends were cut back, 7 bases at V and 3 bases at J, with 12 bases in the middle. This CDR3 has 13 amino acids. CDR3 protein: CASTGGRDTEAFF. DNA for the CDR3: TGTGCCAGCACCGGGGGACGCGACACTGAAGCTTTCTTT.

This clone appeared a few times. The V and J genes are TRBV5-6 and TRBJ2-2; TRBD2 might be the D (6 bases). Deletions cut 1 base from V and 1 base from J, with 11 bases between. CDR1 and CDR2 from the germline V gene are SGHDT and YYEEEE. There are 16 residues in the CDR3. The CDR3 loop is CASSLLSGRNTGELFF. The CDR3 bases are TGTGCCAGCAGCTTGTTGTCCGGGAGGAACACCGGGGAGCTGTTTTTT.

This clone has only one observation. The V call is TRBV5-4, the J call TRBJ1-6; D not resolved. V was shortened by 0 bases and J by 10 bases, with 23 bases between the two germline ends. CDR1 and CDR2 (germline): SGHNT, YYREEE (reference sequence). The CDR3 sequence is 18 residues long. The CDR3 protein is CASSLVSQDGPNRSPLHF. The CDR3 DNA follows: TGTGCCAGCAGCTTGGTTTCTCAAGATGGGCCCAATCGCTCACCCCTCCACTTT.

This CDR3 is CASSLEGDSSYEQYF. CDR3 nucleotide sequence: TGCGCCAGCAGCCTGGAAGGTGACAGCTCCTACGAGCAGTACTTC. The rearrangement links TRBV5-1 to TRBJ2-7; maybe TRBD1 (5 bases). The CDR3 loop spans 15 amino acids. The germline V gene encodes CDR1 SGHRS and CDR2 YFSETQ. The V end was cut by 4 bases, the J end by 0 bases, with 14 bases between.

The gene calls are TRBV2 and TRBJ2-1, with 11 bases aligning to TRBD2. Per germline, CDR1 SNHLY and CDR2 FYNNEI. The CDR3 contains 15 residues. The V and J ends lost 6 bases and 1 base, in that order; junction bases with no gene match: 2. In nucleotides, the CDR3 is TGTGCCAGCAGGACTAGCGGGGCTTCCTACAATGAGCAGTTCTTC. It translates to CASRTSGASYNEQFF.

The chain is built from TRBV21-1 and TRBJ1-1; the table's D gene call, TRBD1, was not cross checked with the DNA. TRBV21-1 is a recognized pseudogene. The CDR3 has 17 amino acids. Here the CDR3 DNA reads TGTGCCAGCAGCAAACCTGAACAGACAGGGACGAACACTGAAGCTTTCTTT. It encodes CASSKPEQTGTNTEAFF.

The J gene is TRBJ1-1, the V gene TRBV7-8; 9 bases agree with TRBD1. The CDR3 spans 15 residues. Germline-derived CDR1 and CDR2 are SGHVS and FQNEAQ. V shed 5 bases, J shed 4 bases, and the junction held 8 bases outside the gene matches. The DNA for the CDR3 is TGTGCCAGCAGCCCGACAGGGGGATCTGGCACTGAAGCTTTCTTT. This codes for CASSPTGGSGTEAFF.

This clone was found once. V usage is TRBV11-3 and J usage is TRBJ2-1; possible D gene TRBD2, 5 bases. Germline values: CDR1 SGHNT, CDR2 YENEEA. The CDR3 extends over 15 amino acids. The V and J ends lost 5 bases and 5 bases respectively, with 16 bases between them. The CDR3 here is CASSRTGSWDNEQFF. As DNA, the CDR3 is TGTGCCAGCAGCAGGACGGGAAGTTGGGACAATGAGCAGTTCTTC. Based on the CDR3 plus reference TRBV11-3 and TRBJ2-1, the full variable domain is EAGVVQSPRYKIIEKKQPVAFWCNPISGHNTLYWYLQNLGQGPELLIRYENEEAVDDSQLPKDRFSAERLKGVDSTLKIQPAELGDSAVYLCASSRTGSWDNEQFFGPGTRLTVL.

J is TRBJ2-1 and V is TRBV29-1; 13 bases are shared with TRBD2. From germline, CDR1 is SQVTM and CDR2 ANQGSEA. The CDR3 has 17 residues. Trimming cost V 0 bases and J 8 bases; bases outside gene matches: 10. CDR3 residues: CSVEDLTSGRGAYEQFF. In DNA, the CDR3 is TGCAGCGTTGAAGATCTTACTAGCGGGAGGGGGGCGTATGAGCAGTTCTTC.

The chain combines TRBV10-3 with TRBJ2-7; TRBD2 agrees at 10 bases. J lost 2 bases, V lost 6 bases, and 4 bases had no gene match. Looked up from germline, CDR1 is ENHRY and CDR2 is SYGVKD. The CDR3 length is 14 residues. The CDR3 region is CAIRISGGPYEQYF. In DNA form, the CDR3 reads TGTGCCATCAGGATTAGCGGGGGGCCCTACGAGCAGTACTTC.

As DNA, the CDR3 is TGTGCCTCAGGTGGGGAATACAATGAGCAGTTCTTC. Residues: CASGGEYNEQFF. The V and J genes are TRBV10-3 and TRBJ2-1; D unresolved. The CDR3 has 12 residues. Germline loops: CDR1 ENHRY, CDR2 SYGVKD. Trimming shortened V by 11 bases and J by 4 bases, and 12 bases separated the two germline ends.

This clone has a handful of counts. The V and J genes are TRBV4-1 and TRBJ2-2; TRBD1 aligns across 9 bases. CDR3 length: 18 amino acids. The germline gives CDR1 MGHRA, CDR2 YSYEKL. The ends lost 1 base at V and 6 bases at J; junction bases unmatched: 12. The chain's CDR3 is CASSQGLYGTGSAGELFF. The DNA of the CDR3 is TGCGCCAGCAGCCAAGGGCTTTACGGGACAGGGAGCGCCGGGGAGCTGTTTTTT.